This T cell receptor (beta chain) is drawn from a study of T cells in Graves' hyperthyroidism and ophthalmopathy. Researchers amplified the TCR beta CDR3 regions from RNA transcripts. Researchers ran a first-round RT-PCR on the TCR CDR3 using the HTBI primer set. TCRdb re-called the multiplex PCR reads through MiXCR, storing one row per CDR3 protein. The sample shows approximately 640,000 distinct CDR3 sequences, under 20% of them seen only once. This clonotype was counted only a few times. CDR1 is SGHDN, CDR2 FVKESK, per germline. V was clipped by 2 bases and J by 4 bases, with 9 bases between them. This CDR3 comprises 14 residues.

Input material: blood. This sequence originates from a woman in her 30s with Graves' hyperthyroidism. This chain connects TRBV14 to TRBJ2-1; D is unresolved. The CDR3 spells CASSQMEPYNEQFF. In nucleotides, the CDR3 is TGTGCCAGCAGCCAAATGGAACCTTACAATGAGCAGTTCTTC. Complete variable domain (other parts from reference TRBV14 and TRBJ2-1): EAGVTQFPSHSVIEKGQTVTLRCDPISGHDNLYWYRRVMGKEIKFLLHFVKESKQDESGMPNNRFLAERTGGTYSTLKVQPAELEDSGVYFCASSQMEPYNEQFFGPGTRLTVL.